What follows are 5 T cell receptor beta chains derived from one specimen sequenced in a study of identical twins. TCRdb passed the 5' RACE reads through MiXCR, listing each CDR3 protein once. Counted here are more than 600,000 distinct CDR3 sequences, 18% occurring once; the ten biggest clones make up around 14%. The same data also went into a second study, on T cells expressing NK-cell markers.

The source material was PBMCs. These receptor sequences come from a woman aged 18-30 years in good health.

The chain employs TRBV7-9 and TRBJ2-3, with 9 bases that match TRBD2. The CDR3 loop spans 16 amino acids. V was clipped by 4 bases and J by 0 bases; unmatched bases: 5. CDR1 and CDR2 (germline): SEHNR, FQNEAQ (reference sequence). The CDR3 DNA is TGTGCCAGCAGCTCACCCAGCGGGGGGAGCACAGATACGCAGTATTTT. Encoded protein: CASSSPSGGSTDTQYF.

This clonotype appeared a few times. The rearrangement uses TRBV6-8 and TRBJ1-2; D is possibly TRBD1 (5 bases). The V and J ends lost 2 bases and 8 bases respectively, with 9 bases between them. Per the germline V gene, CDR1 is MNHGY and CDR2 is SAAAGT. The CDR3 totals 12 residues. The CDR3 loop reads CASSYGGHGYTF. The CDR3 region has the DNA TGTGCCAGCAGTTACGGGGGTCACGGCTACACCTTC.

The chain employs TRBV20-1 and TRBJ2-5; 7 bases match TRBD2. The CDR3 has 13 residues. Germline values: CDR1 DFQATT, CDR2 SNEGSKA (reference sequence). V lost 3 bases and J lost 3; bases outside the gene matches: 4. In nucleotides, the CDR3 is TGCAGTGCTAGTCCAAGCGGGGAAGAGACCCAGTACTTC. This codes for CSASPSGEETQYF.

The chain combines TRBV12-3 or TRBV12-4 with TRBJ2-1, with 9 positions matching TRBD2. The V gene end was trimmed by 3 bases and the J gene end by 7 bases; junction bases not matched to a gene: 7. This CDR3 comprises 15 residues. The CDR3 bases are TGTGCCAGCAGTTTTGCGGCGGGAGGGCCGAATGAGCAGTTCTTC. Residues: CASSFAAGGPNEQFF.

The sample holds many counts of this clonotype. The J gene is TRBJ2-4, the V gene TRBV5-1; 10 bases agree with TRBD2. This CDR3 region has 15 residues. The V gene end was trimmed by 4 bases and the J gene end by 3 bases; junction bases not matched to a gene: 4. The germline V gene has CDR1 SGHRS and CDR2 YFSETQ. The CDR3 loop is CASSPIAGGKNIQYF. CDR3 DNA: TGCGCCAGCAGCCCGATAGCGGGGGGCAAAAACATTCAGTACTTC. Complete variable domain (other parts from reference TRBV5-1 and TRBJ2-4): KAGVTQTPRYLIKTRGQQVTLSCSPISGHRSVSWYQQTPGQGLQFLFEYFSETQRNKGNFPGRFSGRQFSNSRSEMNVSTLELGDSALYLCASSPIAGGKNIQYFGAGTRLSVL.